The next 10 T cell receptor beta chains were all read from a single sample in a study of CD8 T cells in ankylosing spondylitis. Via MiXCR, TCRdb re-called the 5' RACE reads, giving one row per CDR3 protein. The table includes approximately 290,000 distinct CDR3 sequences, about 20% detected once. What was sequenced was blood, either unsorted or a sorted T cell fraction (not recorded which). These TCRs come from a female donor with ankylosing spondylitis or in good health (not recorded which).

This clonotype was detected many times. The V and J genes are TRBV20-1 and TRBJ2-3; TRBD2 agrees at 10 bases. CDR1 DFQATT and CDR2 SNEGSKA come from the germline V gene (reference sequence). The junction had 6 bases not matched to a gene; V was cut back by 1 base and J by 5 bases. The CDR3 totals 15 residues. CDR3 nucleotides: TGCAGTGCTAGAGGCCTAGCGGGAGTAAGAGATACGCAGTATTTT. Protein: CSARGLAGVRDTQYF.

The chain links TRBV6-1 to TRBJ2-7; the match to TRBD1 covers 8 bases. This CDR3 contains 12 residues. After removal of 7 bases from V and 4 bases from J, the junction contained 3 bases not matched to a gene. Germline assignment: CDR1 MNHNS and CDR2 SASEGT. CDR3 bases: TGTGCCAGCACCCGGACAGGGTACGAGCAGTACTTC. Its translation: CASTRTGYEQYF.

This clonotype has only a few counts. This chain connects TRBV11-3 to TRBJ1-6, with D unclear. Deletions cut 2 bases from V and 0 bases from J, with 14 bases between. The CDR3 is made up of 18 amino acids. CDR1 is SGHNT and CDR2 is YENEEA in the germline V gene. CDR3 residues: CASSLLETYFSYNSPLHF. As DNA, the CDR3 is TGTGCCAGCAGCTTATTGGAGACATACTTCTCCTATAATTCACCCCTCCACTTT. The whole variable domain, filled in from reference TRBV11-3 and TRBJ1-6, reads EAGVVQSPRYKIIEKKQPVAFWCNPISGHNTLYWYLQNLGQGPELLIRYENEEAVDDSQLPKDRFSAERLKGVDSTLKIQPAELGDSAVYLCASSLLETYFSYNSPLHFGNGTRLTVT.

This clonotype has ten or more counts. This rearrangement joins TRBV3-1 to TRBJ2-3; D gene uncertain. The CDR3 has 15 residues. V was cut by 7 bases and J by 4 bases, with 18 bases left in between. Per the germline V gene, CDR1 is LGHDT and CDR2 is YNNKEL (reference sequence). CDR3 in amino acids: CASTPGGGRSDTQYF. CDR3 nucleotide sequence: TGTGCCAGCACCCCAGGCGGCGGCAGGTCAGATACGCAGTATTTT.

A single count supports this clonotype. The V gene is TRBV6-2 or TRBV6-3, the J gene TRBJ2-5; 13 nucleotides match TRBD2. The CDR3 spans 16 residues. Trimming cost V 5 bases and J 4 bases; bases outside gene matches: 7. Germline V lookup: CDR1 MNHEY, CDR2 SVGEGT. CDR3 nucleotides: TGTGCCAGCAGTCCCACTAGACTAGCGGGAGGAGAGACCCAGTACTTC. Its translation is CASSPTRLAGGETQYF.

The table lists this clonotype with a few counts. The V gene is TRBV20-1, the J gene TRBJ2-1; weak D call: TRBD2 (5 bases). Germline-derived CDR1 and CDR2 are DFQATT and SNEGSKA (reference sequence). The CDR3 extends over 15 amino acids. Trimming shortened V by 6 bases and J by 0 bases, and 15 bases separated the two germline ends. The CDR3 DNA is TGCAGTGCGAGGACTGATTTAAGCTCCTACAATGAGCAGTTCTTC. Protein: CSARTDLSSYNEQFF.

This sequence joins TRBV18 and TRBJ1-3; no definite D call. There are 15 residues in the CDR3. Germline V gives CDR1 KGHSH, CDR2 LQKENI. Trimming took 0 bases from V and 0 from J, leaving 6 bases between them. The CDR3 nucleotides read TGTGCCAGCTCACCACCAACAATCTCTGGAAACACCATATATTTT. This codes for CASSPPTISGNTIYF.

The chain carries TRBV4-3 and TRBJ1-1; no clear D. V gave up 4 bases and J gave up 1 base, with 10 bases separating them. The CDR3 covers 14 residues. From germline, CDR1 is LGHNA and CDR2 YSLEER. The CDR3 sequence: CASSRKVWNTEAFF. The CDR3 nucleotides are TGCGCCAGCAGCCGAAAGGTGTGGAACACTGAAGCTTTCTTT.

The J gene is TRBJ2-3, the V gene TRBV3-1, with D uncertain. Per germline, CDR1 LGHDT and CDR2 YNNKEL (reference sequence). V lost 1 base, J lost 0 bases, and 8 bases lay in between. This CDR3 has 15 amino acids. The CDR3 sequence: CASSQARASTDTQYF. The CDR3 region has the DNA TGTGCCAGCAGCCAAGCTAGGGCCAGCACAGATACGCAGTATTTT.

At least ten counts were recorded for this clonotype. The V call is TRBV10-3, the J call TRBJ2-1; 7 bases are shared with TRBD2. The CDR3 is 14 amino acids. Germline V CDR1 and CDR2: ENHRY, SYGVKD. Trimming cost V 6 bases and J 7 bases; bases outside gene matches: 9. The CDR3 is CAIRPRERMNEQFF. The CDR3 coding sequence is TGTGCCATCAGACCGCGGGAGAGGATGAATGAGCAGTTCTTC.